Listed below are T cell receptor beta chains from one sample, sequenced in a study of cytomegalovirus exposure and HLA in healthy donors. Using immunoSEQ multiplex PCR, the repertoire was profiled, and TCRdb retains in-frame clones only, with some absent. The repertoire holds approximately 76,000 clones, 60% to 75% seen once, with about 16% in the top ten. The sample consisted of PBMCs. The receptors shown here come from a woman aged 40 to 50 in good health and CMV-seropositive. Both conserved end residues are part of each CDR3. The D gene is left open where the match is weak. Clone size, where shown, is once, few, many, or a class for clones that have expanded.

V,D,length,J,size,DNA,CDR3
TRBV7-9,.,16,TRBJ2-7,few,TGTGCCAGCAGCTTTCCGGGCCAGGGGTTCTCCTACGAGCAGTACTTC,CASSFPGQGFSYEQYF
TRBV4-3,TRBD1,20,TRBJ1-1,.,TGCGCCAGCAGCCAAGAGAGGGGGTACGGACAGGGGGCAATGAACACTGAAGCTTTCTTT,CASSQERGYGQGAMNTEAFF
TRBV14,.,14,TRBJ1-2,.,TGTGCCAGCAGCCAAGACCGGGGGGCACGCGGCTACACCTTC,CASSQDRGARGYTF
TRBV7-9,.,13,TRBJ1-1,.,TGTGCCAGCAGCCTAGAAGAGAGCACTGAAGCTTTCTTT,CASSLEESTEAFF
TRBV4-1,.,14,TRBJ1-5,.,TGCGCCAGCAGCCATGAGGCCCCAAGGCAGCCCCAGCATTTT,CASSHEAPRQPQHF
TRBV2,.,13,TRBJ2-7,few,TGTGCCAGCAGAGTCGACTCTTCCTACGAGCAGTACTTC,CASRVDSSYEQYF
TRBV4-1,.,15,TRBJ2-2,few,TGCGCCAGCAGCCAAGATCAGCTCGGGATCGGGGAGCTGTTTTTT,CASSQDQLGIGELFF
TRBV14,.,19,TRBJ1-4,few,TGTGCCAGCAGCCTGCACAGGATCGTCGTACGTTGGGGTAATGAAAAACTGTTTTTT,CASSLHRIVVRWGNEKLFF
TRBV7-3,TRBD1,14,TRBJ1-5,.,TGTGCCAGCAGTCTTACAGGGGGCAATCAGCCCCAGCATTTT,CASSLTGGNQPQHF
TRBV4-2,.,16,TRBJ2-7,.,TGTGCCAGCAGCCAACTGAGGGGGAGAGAACCCTACGAGCAGTACTTC,CASSQLRGREPYEQYF
TRBV18,.,15,TRBJ1-5,.,TGTGCCAGCTCACCCGGAGACAGGATCAATCAGCCCCAGCATTTT,CASSPGDRINQPQHF
TRBV10-1,TRBD2,14,TRBJ2-5,.,TGCGCCAGCAGTGAGTCGGGAGGGCAAGAGACCCAGTACTTC,CASSESGGQETQYF
TRBV25-1,TRBD1,18,TRBJ2-6,.,TGTGCCAGCAGTGAGTCCGGGACAGGTTACTCTGGGGCCAACGTCCTGACTTTC,CASSESGTGYSGANVLTF
TRBV19,TRBD1,14,TRBJ1-5,.,TGTGCCAGTAGGAGGGACAGGGTAAAGCAGCCCCAGCATTTT,CASRRDRVKQPQHF
TRBV4-2,TRBD2,16,TRBJ2-1,once,TGTGCCAGCAGCCAAGTCGCGGGGGGCACCTACAATGAGCAGTTCTTC,CASSQVAGGTYNEQFF
TRBV4-3,.,16,TRBJ2-6,.,TGCGCCAGCAGCCAGTCGGAGGGCTCTGGGGCCAACGTCCTGACTTTC,CASSQSEGSGANVLTF
TRBV27,TRBD2,15,TRBJ2-1,.,TGTGCCAGCTCCCCCCGTGGGACTAGCGGAAATGAGCAGTTCTTC,CASSPRGTSGNEQFF
TRBV11-2,.,13,TRBJ2-7,.,TGTGCCAGCAGCTTAGGTGTCCTATACGAGCAGTACTTC,CASSLGVLYEQYF
TRBV29-1,.,14,TRBJ2-1,.,TGCAGCGTTGGGGTTCAGGGGTCCTACAATGAGCAGTTCTTC,CSVGVQGSYNEQFF
TRBV5-6,.,13,TRBJ1-5,.,TGTGCCAGCAGCTGGGGGCCCAATCAGCCCCAGCATTTT,CASSWGPNQPQHF
TRBV4-2,.,12,TRBJ2-5,few,TGTGCCAGCAGCCAAGATCAGGGAACCCAGTACTTC,CASSQDQGTQYF
TRBV15,TRBD1,15,TRBJ2-7,.,TGTGCCACCAGCAGAGATCGAGGACAGGGATACGAGCAGTACTTC,CATSRDRGQGYEQYF
TRBV28,TRBD1,13,TRBJ1-5,.,TGTGCCAGCAGTTCACAGGGGTTTCAGCCCCAGCATTTT,CASSSQGFQPQHF
TRBV4-3,.,14,TRBJ2-7,.,TGCGCCAGCAGCCACGGACAACCTCCCTACGAGCAGTACTTC,CASSHGQPPYEQYF
TRBV6-6,.,14,TRBJ1-5,.,TGTGCCAGCAGTGCCTCAGGGCTTAATCAGCCCCAGCATTTT,CASSASGLNQPQHF
TRBV7-2,TRBD1,14,TRBJ1-5,.,TGTGCCAGCAGCTTACAGGGGGGCAATCAGCCCCAGCATTTT,CASSLQGGNQPQHF
TRBV5-6,TRBD2,16,TRBJ2-1,.,TGTGCCAGTTTATCTAGGCCTAGCGGGGGGACTAATGAGCAGTTCTTC,CASLSRPSGGTNEQFF
TRBV5-1,.,13,TRBJ1-4,few,TGCGCCAGCAGCTTGAACAGGCCTGAAAAACTGTTTTTT,CASSLNRPEKLFF
TRBV19,TRBD2,19,TRBJ2-2,.,TGTGCCAGTAGTATAGATGGGACTAGCGGTCGGGGGAACACCGGGGAGCTGTTTTTT,CASSIDGTSGRGNTGELFF
TRBV10-1,.,16,TRBJ1-2,once,TGCGCCAGCACAGGGTTTTTGGACAGTCCTAACTATGGCTACACCTTC,CASTGFLDSPNYGYTF
TRBV27,TRBD2,16,TRBJ2-1,.,TGTGCCAGCAGCCTCGATACTAGCGGGGGGGCCGATGAGCAGTTCTTC,CASSLDTSGGADEQFF
TRBV11-3,TRBD1,14,TRBJ2-1,.,TGTGCCAGCAGCAGGGGACAGACCTACAATGAGCAGTTCTTC,CASSRGQTYNEQFF
TRBV30,.,11,TRBJ1-1,few,TGTGCCTGGGAGGATGGCACTGAAGCTTTCTTT,CAWEDGTEAFF
TRBV5-6,TRBD2,15,TRBJ2-5,.,TGTGCCAGCAGCTCCGGAGGGGAGGGGATGGAGACCCAGTACTTC,CASSSGGEGMETQYF
TRBV27,TRBD1,15,TRBJ1-1,.,TGTGCCAGCAGTTCGGGACAGGGTTGGGTCACTGAAGCTTTCTTT,CASSSGQGWVTEAFF
TRBV9,.,16,TRBJ1-2,once,TGTGCCAGCAGCGTCGGGGATAACCGGCTTTCAGATGGCTACACCTTC,CASSVGDNRLSDGYTF
TRBV5-6,.,14,TRBJ1-5,.,TGTGCCAGCAGCCCTGGACTGACCAATCAGCCCCAGCATTTT,CASSPGLTNQPQHF
TRBV7-7,TRBD2,17,TRBJ2-3,.,TGTGCTAGCAGCCGGGGAGCGGGGGCCCGAAGCACAGATACGCAGTATTTT,CASSRGAGARSTDTQYF
TRBV2,TRBD1,19,TRBJ1-5,.,TGTGCCAGCAGTGAATTGGTTGCAGGGGGCCCTTATAGCAATCAGCCCCAGCATTTT,CASSELVAGGPYSNQPQHF
TRBV27,.,14,TRBJ2-2,.,TGTGCCAGCAGCCATAACTACAACACCGGGGAGCTGTTTTTT,CASSHNYNTGELFF
TRBV21-1,.,17,TRBJ2-3,.,TGTGCCAGCAGTACAAGGGGGACTAGCGGGATTGCGGATACGCAGTATTTT,CASSTRGTSGIADTQYF
TRBV11-2,TRBD2,16,TRBJ2-1,once,TGTGCCAGCAGCTTAGTCCCTAGCGGGGGGGCAAATGAGCAGTTCTTC,CASSLVPSGGANEQFF
TRBV10-1,.,13,TRBJ1-3,.,TGCGCCAGCCAAGACAACTCTGGAAACACCATATATTTT,CASQDNSGNTIYF
TRBV6-5,.,14,TRBJ2-1,once,TGTGCCGTCCAAGGGGGATATGGCATAAATGAGCAGTTCTTC,CAVQGGYGINEQFF
TRBV19,.,12,TRBJ2-7,.,TGTGCCAGTAGTATCCCCCAGCGAGAGCAGTACTTC,CASSIPQREQYF
TRBV5-4,TRBD2,14,TRBJ2-7,once,TGTGCCAGCAGCTTGGCCGGGAGGGCTGGGGAGCAGTACTTC,CASSLAGRAGEQYF
TRBV29-1,TRBD1,13,TRBJ1-1,.,TGCAGCGAAAGAGACAGGGCGAACACTGAAGCTTTCTTT,CSERDRANTEAFF
TRBV10-1,.,16,TRBJ2-3,.,TGCGCCAGCAGTGAACGTCTAGCTAAAGGCACAGATACGCAGTATTTT,CASSERLAKGTDTQYF
TRBV7-8,.,15,TRBJ1-5,.,TGTGCCAGCAGCTTAGATCGACACCATAATCAGCCCCAGCATTTT,CASSLDRHHNQPQHF
TRBV6-5,TRBD1,15,TRBJ1-2,.,TGTGCCAGCAGTCAAAACGTGGGGACAGGGCCGGGCTACACCTTC,CASSQNVGTGPGYTF
TRBV25-1,.,17,TRBJ1-4,.,TGTGCCAGCAGTGCGCTGGGGAGGGGCAGAAATAATGAAAAACTGTTTTTT,CASSALGRGRNNEKLFF
TRBV23-1,TRBD1,15,TRBJ2-1,.,TGCGCCAGCAGTCAAGGACAGGGGGCAAGCGATGAGCAGTTCTTC,CASSQGQGASDEQFF
TRBV6-1,.,18,TRBJ1-1,.,TGTGCCAGCAGTGAAAGATACGCGGGGAGGGCGAGAAACACTGAAGCTTTCTTT,CASSERYAGRARNTEAFF
TRBV28,.,14,TRBJ2-2,.,TGTGCCAGCGCTATTCACGCGAACACCGGGGAGCTGTTTTTT,CASAIHANTGELFF
TRBV7-9,.,14,TRBJ1-4,.,TGTGCCAGCAGCCCCGGGACAACTAATGAAAAACTGTTTTTT,CASSPGTTNEKLFF